Following are 23 T cell receptor beta chains from one sample sequenced in a study of blood T cell repertoires in COVID-19. The table came from immunoSEQ multiplex PCR; TCRdb's copy has only in-frame clones and leaves some out. The sample has 200,000 to 250,000 clones; about 78% are singletons. The sample consisted of peripheral blood. The receptor set was obtained from a woman aged 70-85 years with acute or convalescent COVID-19.

The chain carries TRBV2 and TRBJ2-7; TRBD1 agrees at 8 bases. The V gene end was trimmed by 8 bases and the J gene end by 3 bases; junction bases not matched to a gene: 18. The germline gives CDR1 SNHLY, CDR2 FYNNEI. The CDR3 runs to 17 residues. The CDR3 DNA sequence: TGTGCCAGCCTCACCTTACCGCCGGGACAGGCCTTCTACGAGCAGTACGTC. It is translated as CASLTLPPGQAFYEQYV.

The chain is built from TRBV20-1 and TRBJ2-5, with 10 bases lining up with TRBD2. CDR1 DFQATT and CDR2 SNEGSKA come from the germline V gene (reference sequence). This CDR3 is 15 amino acids long. Trimming cost V 3 bases and J 1 base; bases outside gene matches: 5. CDR3 region: CSASRVAGGQETQYF. The CDR3 DNA reads as TGCAGTGCTAGTCGGGTAGCGGGGGGCCAAGAGACCCAGTACTTC.

This clone showed up just a few times. The same CDR3 is also encoded by other DNA sequences in this sample. The chain couples TRBV2 to TRBJ2-2, with TRBD1 identical over 7 bases. The CDR3 has 16 residues. J was trimmed by 2 bases and V by 3 bases; bases with no gene match: 6. CDR1 is SNHLY and CDR2 is FYNNEI in the germline V gene. The CDR3 reads CASSERTGRNTGELFF. DNA of the CDR3: TGTGCCAGCAGTGAGCGGACAGGCCGCAACACCGGGGAGCTGTTTTTT.

This rearrangement joins TRBV13 to TRBJ1-2; 8 bases map to TRBD1. CDR1 PRHDT and CDR2 FYEKMQ come from the germline V gene (reference sequence). J lost 5 bases, V lost 1 base, and 3 bases had no gene match. The length of the CDR3 is 14 residues. CDR3 in DNA: TGTGCCAGCAGCTTAGACAGGGGGATATATGGCTACACCTTC. Translation gives CASSLDRGIYGYTF.

The rearrangement joins TRBV7-6 to TRBJ2-3, with 8 bases aligning to TRBD2. The CDR3 spans 16 residues. The germline V gene encodes CDR1 SGHVS and CDR2 FNYEAQ. The V gene end was trimmed by 2 bases and the J gene end by 0 bases; junction bases not matched to a gene: 4. The CDR3, as DNA: TGTGCCAGCAGCTTATTACAGCGGGGGAGCACAGATACGCAGTATTTT. It yields the protein CASSLLQRGSTDTQYF.

The V gene is TRBV28, the J gene TRBJ2-5, with D possibly being TRBD1 (6 bases). This CDR3 is 14 amino acids long. V dropped 6 bases and J dropped 4 bases, with 15 bases sitting between them. The germline gives CDR1 MDHEN, CDR2 SYDVKM. CDR3 loop: CASSTTGSVETQYF. For the CDR3, the DNA is TGTGCCAGCAGCACCACAGGGTCGGTAGAGACCCAGTACTTC.

The V gene is TRBV5-1, the J gene TRBJ1-5; the match to TRBD1 covers 10 bases. The junction had 2 bases not matched to a gene; V was cut back by 2 bases and J by 3 bases. Germline CDR1 SGHRS, CDR2 YFSETQ. The CDR3 extends over 15 amino acids. The CDR3 DNA is TGCGCCAGCAGCTTAGGACAGGGGGACAATCAGCCCCAGCATTTT. This gives the protein CASSLGQGDNQPQHF.

This chain uses TRBV3-1 (or the pseudogene TRBV3-2) with TRBJ2-5; D possibly corresponds to TRBD1 (6 bases). The CDR3 spans 13 residues. The germline V gene has CDR1 LGHDT and CDR2 YNNKEL (reference sequence). The ends were cut back, 2 bases at V and 5 bases at J, with 9 bases in the middle. In DNA form, the CDR3 reads TGTGCCAGCAGCCAACAAACAGGGGAGACCCAGTACTTC. Its translation is CASSQQTGETQYF.

This chain connects TRBV18 to TRBJ1-1, with D tentatively TRBD1 (6 bases). This CDR3 has 14 amino acids. Germline V gives CDR1 KGHSH, CDR2 LQKENI. Deletions cut 4 bases from V and 1 base from J, with 10 bases between. The CDR3 is CASSRQAGNTEAFF. The DNA for the CDR3 is TGTGCCAGCTCACGACAGGCTGGGAACACTGAAGCTTTCTTT.

This chain uses TRBV19 with TRBJ2-3, with D perhaps matching TRBD2 (5 bases). The CDR3 consists of 18 residues. Looked up from germline, CDR1 is LNHDA and CDR2 is SQIVND (reference sequence). V was pared by 4 bases and J by 2 bases, with 22 bases between. CDR3 coding DNA: TGTGCCAGTAGTAAGAGGGTGACATTTTCCCTAAACACAGATACGCAGTATTTT. It specifies CASSKRVTFSLNTDTQYF.

The rearrangement joins TRBV6-1 to TRBJ1-2; D not resolved. Germline values: CDR1 MNHNS, CDR2 SASEGT. The CDR3 totals 12 residues. V lost 3 bases to trimming and J lost 4 bases, with 6 bases between them. In DNA, the CDR3 is TGTGCCAGCAGTGAGGAGTTCTATGGCTACACCTTC. Translating gives CASSEEFYGYTF.

V is TRBV7-2 and J is TRBJ2-7; D might be TRBD2 (7 bases). This CDR3 is 14 amino acids long. Per germline, CDR1 SGHTA and CDR2 FQGNSA. The V end was cut by 7 bases, the J end by 5 bases, with 18 bases between. For the CDR3, the DNA is TGTGCCAGCAACGGGGGGCCGTATAATCACGAGCAGTACTTC. It is translated as CASNGGPYNHEQYF. Looking up the rest from reference TRBV7-2 and TRBJ2-7 gives the full variable domain: GAGVSQSPSNKVTEKGKDVELRCDPISGHTALYWYRQSLGQGLEFLIYFQGNSAPDKSGLPSDRFSAERTGGSVSTLTIQRTQQEDSAVYLCASNGGPYNHEQYFGPGTRLTVT.

This chain uses TRBV11-2 with TRBJ1-4; no clear D gene. The CDR3 totals 15 residues. Germline CDR1 is SGHAT and CDR2 is FQNNGV. Trimming pared 6 bases from V and 2 bases from J, leaving 13 bases between. The CDR3 DNA reads TGTGCCAGCAGTATCAGCGGAGGGACTAATGAAAAACTGTTTTTT. Protein product: CASSISGGTNEKLFF.

The genes are TRBV29-1 and TRBJ2-3, with TRBD1 matching 9 bases. CDR3 length: 13 residues. Trimming cost V 5 bases and J 10 bases; bases outside gene matches: 10. Germline V gene sequence: CDR1 SQVTM, CDR2 ANQGSEA. CDR3 bases: TGCAGCGTTACTCGGGACAGGGAACTTCCGCAGTATTTT. Encoded protein: CSVTRDRELPQYF.

V and J are TRBV2 and TRBJ2-7; 9 bases are a match to TRBD1. Germline values: CDR1 SNHLY, CDR2 FYNNEI. The CDR3 length is 12 residues. With 4 bases clipped from V and 6 bases from J, the junction kept 1 base outside the gene matches. The CDR3 DNA sequence: TGTGCCAGCAGTGGGACAGGGGTCGAGCAGTACTTC. This encodes CASSGTGVEQYF. The variable domain in full, with the rest retrieved from reference TRBV2 and TRBJ2-7, is EPEVTQTPSHQVTQMGQEVILRCVPISNHLYFYWYRQILGQKVEFLVSFYNNEISEKSEIFDDQFSVERPDGSNFTLKIRSTKLEDSAMYFCASSGTGVEQYFGPGTRLTVT.

The rearrangement links TRBV30 to TRBJ1-5; D perhaps matches TRBD1 (5 bases). V lost 2 bases and J 4 bases, leaving 12 bases between the germline ends. Germline loops: CDR1 GTSNPN, CDR2 SVGIG (reference sequence). CDR3 length equals 14 residues. The CDR3 DNA is TGTGCCTGGAGTCAAGCGGGGGGGAATCAGCCCCAGCATTTT. Translating it yields CAWSQAGGNQPQHF.

This rearrangement joins TRBV6-1 to TRBJ1-6, with D perhaps TRBD1 (6 bases). V shed 3 bases and J shed 5 bases, with 11 bases lying between them. Looked up from germline, CDR1 is MNHNS and CDR2 is SASEGT. The CDR3 is made up of 15 amino acids. The CDR3 coding sequence is TGTGCCAGCAGTGACAGGGGCTGGAATAATTCACCCCTCCACTTT. Residues: CASSDRGWNNSPLHF.

The chain joins TRBV5-8 to TRBJ2-5, with a possible D match to TRBD1 (6 bases). CDR1 is SGHTS and CDR2 is YDEGEE in the germline V gene. Trimming stripped 5 bases from V and 5 bases from J, with 13 bases between. The CDR3 covers 13 residues. As DNA, the CDR3 is TGTGCCAGCAGACGGGGCCAGGGGGAGACCCAGTACTTC. Encoded protein: CASRRGQGETQYF.

The rearrangement joins TRBV27 to TRBJ2-3; 9 bases are shared with TRBD1. Germline loops: CDR1 MNHEY, CDR2 SMNVEV (reference sequence). With 2 bases clipped from V and 3 bases from J, the junction kept 3 bases outside the gene matches. CDR3 length: 15 amino acids. The CDR3 DNA sequence: TGTGCCAGCAGTTTAGGGACAGGGAGAACAGATACGCAGTATTTT. Translating it yields CASSLGTGRTDTQYF.

The chain couples TRBV14 to TRBJ2-1, with a possible D match to TRBD1 (5 bases). The V and J ends lost 0 bases and 13 bases respectively, with 16 bases between them. The germline CDR1 and CDR2 sequences are SGHDN and FVKESK. The CDR3 has 14 residues. The CDR3 DNA is TGTGCCAGCAGCCAAGATTCAAGCAGGGTGGACCAGTTCTTC. It codes for CASSQDSSRVDQFF. Combining the CDR3 with reference TRBV14 and TRBJ2-1 gives the whole variable domain EAGVTQFPSHSVIEKGQTVTLRCDPISGHDNLYWYRRVMGKEIKFLLHFVKESKQDESGMPNNRFLAERTGGTYSTLKVQPAELEDSGVYFCASSQDSSRVDQFFGPGTRLTVL.

This sequence joins TRBV10-3 and TRBJ2-5, with 7 positions matching TRBD1. Trimming removed 8 bases from V and 9 bases from J; junction bases left unmatched: 15. Germline V gives CDR1 ENHRY, CDR2 SYGVKD. The CDR3 loop spans 14 amino acids. The CDR3 region has the DNA TGTGCCATCTCTCCCGGGACAGCGTCTATGTCCCAGTACTTC. The encoded protein is CAISPGTASMSQYF.

This chain connects TRBV9 to TRBJ2-5; 8 nucleotides agree with TRBD2. V was clipped by 0 bases and J by 4 bases; unmatched bases: 5. Germline values: CDR1 SGDLS, CDR2 YYNGEE. CDR3 length: 15 amino acids. The CDR3 reads CASSVAGGAAETQYF. The CDR3 DNA reads TGTGCCAGCAGCGTAGCGGGGGGGGCCGCAGAGACCCAGTACTTC. Combining the CDR3 with reference TRBV9 and TRBJ2-5 gives the whole variable domain DSGVTQTPKHLITATGQRVTLRCSPRSGDLSVYWYQQSLDQGLQFLIQYYNGEERAKGNILERFSAQQFPDLHSELNLSSLELGDSALYFCASSVAGGAAETQYFGPGTRLLVL.

This chain uses TRBV19 with TRBJ1-1; TRBD1 matches at 7 bases. This CDR3 has 15 amino acids. The germline V gene encodes CDR1 LNHDA and CDR2 SQIVND (reference sequence). J gave up 1 base and V 5 bases, and 7 bases lay outside the gene matches. CDR3 bases: TGTGCCAGTAGTCGGTCGGAGGGGGCGAACACTGAAGCTTTCTTT. Translated: CASSRSEGANTEAFF.